The clone carrying this TCR beta chain was seen many times. Its antigen remains unidentified. Through a sample-barcoded 5' primer and a J-beta primer mix, a second PCR was run for roughly 6 to 12 cycles. TCRdb recomputed calls from the 5' RACE reads with MiXCR, one row per CDR3 protein. The sample consists of some 1.4 million distinct CDR3 sequences, 35% to 45% of them appearing once. V gave up 5 bases and J gave up 0 bases; unmatched junction bases: 7. The CDR3 length is 17 residues. Germline loops: CDR1 MNHEY, CDR2 SVGAGI. The entry originates in a study of blood T cells in healthy people across ages. Study-level findings and limits: The long-lived group displayed more naive CD4+ cells, plus higher diversity, than the aged donors did. Per million T cells, the diversity of TCR beta decreased roughly linearly as age advanced. Observed TCR beta diversity showed a strong correlation with the percentage of naive T cells as measured by flow cytometry.

This clonotype was obtained from a young woman in good health. V usage is TRBV6-5 and J usage is TRBJ2-6; TRBD2 agrees at 7 bases. What was sequenced was blood. DNA for the CDR3: TGTGCCAGCAGTCCCCGGGGGGTTAGCTCTGGGGCCAACGTCCTGACTTTC. Residues: CASSPRGVSSGANVLTF.